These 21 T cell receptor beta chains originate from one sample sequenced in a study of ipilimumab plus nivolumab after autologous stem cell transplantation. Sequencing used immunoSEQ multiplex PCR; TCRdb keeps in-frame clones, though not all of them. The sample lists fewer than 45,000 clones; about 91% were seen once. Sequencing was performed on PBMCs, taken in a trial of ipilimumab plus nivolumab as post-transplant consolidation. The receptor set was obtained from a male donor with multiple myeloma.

For the CDR3, the DNA is TGTGCCAGTAGTTACTCGGTACGTGGCCAAAGGAACACTGAAGCTTTCTTT. It yields the protein CASSYSVRGQRNTEAFF. The chain couples TRBV19 to TRBJ1-1, with D unresolved. The CDR3 sequence is 17 residues long. The germline V and J ends were trimmed by 5 bases and 1 base, with 20 bases remaining between them. The V gene's germline CDR1 is LNHDA and CDR2 SQIVND (reference sequence).

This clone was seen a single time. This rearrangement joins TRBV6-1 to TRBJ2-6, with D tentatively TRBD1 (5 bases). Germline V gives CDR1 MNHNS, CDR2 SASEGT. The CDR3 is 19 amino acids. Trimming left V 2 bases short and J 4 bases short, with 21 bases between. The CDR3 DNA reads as TGTGCCAGCAGTGAACGGGCAGGGCGGTCTCTAGGGGGGGCCAACGTCCTGACTTTC. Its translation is CASSERAGRSLGGANVLTF.

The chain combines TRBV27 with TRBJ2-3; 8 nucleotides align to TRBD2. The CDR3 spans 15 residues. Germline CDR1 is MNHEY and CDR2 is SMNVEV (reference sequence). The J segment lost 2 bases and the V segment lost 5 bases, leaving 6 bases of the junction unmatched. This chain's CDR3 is CASSTSGGLTDTQYF. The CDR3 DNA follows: TGTGCCAGCAGTACGAGCGGGGGACTCACAGATACGCAGTATTTT.

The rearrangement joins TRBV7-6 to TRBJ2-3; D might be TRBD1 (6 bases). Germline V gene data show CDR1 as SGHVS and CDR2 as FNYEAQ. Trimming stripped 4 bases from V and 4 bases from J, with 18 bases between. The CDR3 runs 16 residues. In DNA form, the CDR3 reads TGTGCCAGCAGCTCCCGCAGGGGAAATAATCCAGATACGCAGTATTTT. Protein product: CASSSRRGNNPDTQYF.

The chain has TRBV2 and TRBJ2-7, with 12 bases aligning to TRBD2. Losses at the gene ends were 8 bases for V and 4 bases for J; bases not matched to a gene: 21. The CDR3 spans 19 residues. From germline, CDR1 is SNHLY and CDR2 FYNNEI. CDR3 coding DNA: TGTGCCAGCTTCGGACCACTCACGACTAGCGGGAGTCTCACATACGAGCAGTACTTC. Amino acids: CASFGPLTTSGSLTYEQYF.

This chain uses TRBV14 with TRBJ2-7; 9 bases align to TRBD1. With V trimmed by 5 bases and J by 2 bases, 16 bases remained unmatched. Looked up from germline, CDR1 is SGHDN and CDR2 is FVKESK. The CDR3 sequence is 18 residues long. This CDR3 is CASSSPGTGLAGAYEQYF. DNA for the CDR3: TGTGCCAGCAGCAGTCCCGGGACAGGGTTGGCGGGAGCCTACGAGCAGTACTTC.

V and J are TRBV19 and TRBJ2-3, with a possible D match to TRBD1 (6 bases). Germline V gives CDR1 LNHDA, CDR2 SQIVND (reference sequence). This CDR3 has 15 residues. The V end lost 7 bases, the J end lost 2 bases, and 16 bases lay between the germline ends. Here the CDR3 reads CASTPQGIYTDTQYF. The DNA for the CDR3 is TGTGCCAGTACCCCACAGGGAATCTACACAGATACGCAGTATTTT.

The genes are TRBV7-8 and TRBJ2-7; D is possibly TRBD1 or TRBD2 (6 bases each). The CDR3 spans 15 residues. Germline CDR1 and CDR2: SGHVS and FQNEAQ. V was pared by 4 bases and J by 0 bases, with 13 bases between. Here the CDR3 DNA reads TGTGCCAGCAGCTCGACGGGGGCCCCCTCCTACGAGCAGTACTTC. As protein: CASSSTGAPSYEQYF.

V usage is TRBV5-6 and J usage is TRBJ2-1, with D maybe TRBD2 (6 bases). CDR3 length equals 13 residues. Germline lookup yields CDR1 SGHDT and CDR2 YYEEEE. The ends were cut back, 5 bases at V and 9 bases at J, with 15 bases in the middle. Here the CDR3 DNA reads TGTGCCAGCAGTCTCGCGGGAAGGATTGAGCAGTTCTTC. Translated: CASSLAGRIEQFF.

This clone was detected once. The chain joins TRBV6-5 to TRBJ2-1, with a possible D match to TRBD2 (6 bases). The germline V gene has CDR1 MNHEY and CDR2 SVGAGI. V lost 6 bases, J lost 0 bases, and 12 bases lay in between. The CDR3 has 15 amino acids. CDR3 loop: CASRSGDLSYNEQFF. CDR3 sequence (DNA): TGTGCCAGCAGGTCGGGGGACCTCTCCTACAATGAGCAGTTCTTC.

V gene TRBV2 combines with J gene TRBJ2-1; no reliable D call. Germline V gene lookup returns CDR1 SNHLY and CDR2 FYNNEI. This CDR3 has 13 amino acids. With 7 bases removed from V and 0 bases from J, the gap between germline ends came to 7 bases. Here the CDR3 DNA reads TGTGCCAGCATTGACCTCTCCTACAATGAGCAGTTCTTC. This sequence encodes CASIDLSYNEQFF.

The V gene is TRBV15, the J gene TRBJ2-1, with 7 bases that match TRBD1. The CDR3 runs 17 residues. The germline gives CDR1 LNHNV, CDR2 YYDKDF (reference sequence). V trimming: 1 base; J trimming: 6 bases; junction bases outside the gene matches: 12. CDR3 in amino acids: CATSRGGIGGSGNEQFF. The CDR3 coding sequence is TGTGCCACCAGCAGAGGTGGGATAGGGGGCTCCGGCAATGAGCAGTTCTTC.

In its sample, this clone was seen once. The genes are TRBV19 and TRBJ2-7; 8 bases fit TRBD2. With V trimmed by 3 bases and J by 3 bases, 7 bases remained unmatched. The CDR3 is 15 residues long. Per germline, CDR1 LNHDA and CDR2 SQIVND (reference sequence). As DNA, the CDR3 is TGTGCCAGTAGTATGGTACTAGCGGCGAGCTACGAGCAGTACTTC. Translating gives CASSMVLAASYEQYF.

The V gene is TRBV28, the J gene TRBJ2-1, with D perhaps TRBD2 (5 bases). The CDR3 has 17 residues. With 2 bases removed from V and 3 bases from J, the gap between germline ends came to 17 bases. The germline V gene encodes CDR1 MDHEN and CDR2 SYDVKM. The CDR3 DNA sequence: TGTGCCAGCAGTTTAGAGGTTGAGGGCTACTACTACAATGAGCAGTTCTTC. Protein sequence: CASSLEVEGYYYNEQFF.

The CDR3 bases are TGTGCCAGCAGCTTAAAGGACAGTTATAGCTCCTACGAGCAGTACTTC. It translates to CASSLKDSYSSYEQYF. This chain connects TRBV7-2 to TRBJ2-7; D might be TRBD1 (6 bases). Germline V gene data show CDR1 as SGHTA and CDR2 as FQGNSA. This CDR3 region has 16 residues. V dropped 2 bases and J dropped 0 bases, with 14 bases sitting between them.

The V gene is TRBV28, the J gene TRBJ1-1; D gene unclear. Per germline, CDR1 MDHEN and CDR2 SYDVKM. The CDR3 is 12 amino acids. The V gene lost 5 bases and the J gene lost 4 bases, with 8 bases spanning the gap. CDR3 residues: CASSPRSTEAFF. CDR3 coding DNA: TGTGCCAGCAGTCCGCGGAGCACTGAAGCTTTCTTT.

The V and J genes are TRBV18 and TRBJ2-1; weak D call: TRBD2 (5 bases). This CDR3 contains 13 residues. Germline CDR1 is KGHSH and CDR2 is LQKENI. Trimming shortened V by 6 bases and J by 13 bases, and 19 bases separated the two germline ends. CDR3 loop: CASSQKATTHQFF. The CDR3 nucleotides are TGTGCCAGCTCCCAGAAGGCGACTACTCATCAGTTCTTC.

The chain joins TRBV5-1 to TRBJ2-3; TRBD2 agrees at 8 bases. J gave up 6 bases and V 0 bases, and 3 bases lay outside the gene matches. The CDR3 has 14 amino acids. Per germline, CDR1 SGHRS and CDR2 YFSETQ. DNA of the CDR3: TGCGCCAGCAGCTTGGCGGGGGGGCGTGATACGCAGTATTTT. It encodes CASSLAGGRDTQYF.

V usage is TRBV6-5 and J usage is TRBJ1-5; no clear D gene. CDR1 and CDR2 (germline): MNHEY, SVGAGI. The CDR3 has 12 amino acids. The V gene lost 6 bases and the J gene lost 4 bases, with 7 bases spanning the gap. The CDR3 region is CASRDGNQPQHF. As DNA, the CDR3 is TGTGCCAGCAGGGACGGGAATCAGCCCCAGCATTTT.

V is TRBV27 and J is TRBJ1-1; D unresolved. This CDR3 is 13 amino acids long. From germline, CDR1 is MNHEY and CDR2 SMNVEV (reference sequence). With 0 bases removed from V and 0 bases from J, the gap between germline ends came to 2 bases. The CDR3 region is CASSLSLNTEAFF. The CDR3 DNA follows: TGTGCCAGCAGTTTATCTCTGAACACTGAAGCTTTCTTT.

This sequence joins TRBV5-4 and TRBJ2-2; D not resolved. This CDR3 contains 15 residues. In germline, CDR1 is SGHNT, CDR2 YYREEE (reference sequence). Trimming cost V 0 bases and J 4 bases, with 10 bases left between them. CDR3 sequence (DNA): TGTGCCAGCAGCTTGGAGGGCTTTGGCACCGGGGAGCTGTTTTTT. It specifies CASSLEGFGTGELFF.